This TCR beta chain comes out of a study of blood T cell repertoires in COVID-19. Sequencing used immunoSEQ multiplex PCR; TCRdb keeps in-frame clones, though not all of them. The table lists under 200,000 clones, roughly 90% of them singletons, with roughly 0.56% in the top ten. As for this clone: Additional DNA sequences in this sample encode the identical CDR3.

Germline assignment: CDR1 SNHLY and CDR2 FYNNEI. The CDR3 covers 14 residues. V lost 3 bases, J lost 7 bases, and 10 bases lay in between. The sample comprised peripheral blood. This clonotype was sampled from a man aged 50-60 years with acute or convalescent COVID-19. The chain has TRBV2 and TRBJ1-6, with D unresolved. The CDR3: CASSEARYNSPLHF. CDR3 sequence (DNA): TGTGCCAGCAGTGAGGCCCGTTACAATTCACCCCTCCACTTT.